In this sample, the clone carrying this TCR beta chain turned up once. Its antigen is unknown. Per-sample PBMC isolation yielded at least 6.5 million cells. Next came a second PCR, run for about 6 to 11 cycles, which used a sample-barcoded 5' primer along with a J-beta primer mix. The study obtained at least 3 million CDR3-containing paired-end reads from every sample. MiXCR was run by TCRdb on the 5' RACE reads, yielding one entry per CDR3 protein. The profile shows some 920,000 distinct CDR3 sequences, roughly 51% of them singletons. These data originate in a study of blood T cells in healthy people across ages. General study findings and limits: Naive T cell percentage strongly correlated with TCR beta diversity.

The source material was blood. The source is a woman aged 60-70 years in good health.

CDR3 sequence: CASSPRGWESEQFF. The CDR3, as DNA: TGTGCCAGCAGCCCCAGGGGGTGGGAGAGTGAGCAGTTCTTC. The rearrangement uses TRBV7-3 and TRBJ2-1; 7 positions agree with TRBD1. V lost 5 bases and J lost 9; bases outside the gene matches: 10. Germline values: CDR1 SGHTA, CDR2 FQGTGA. The CDR3 is 14 residues long.